This TCR beta chain stems from a study of blood T cell repertoires in COVID-19. As for the study in general: COVID-19 samples collected from the United States, Italy and Spain covered acute and convalescent phases. T cells, B-cell-depleted T cells, or PBMCs provided the cDNA or gDNA that served as material.

The CDR3 consists of 15 residues. CDR1 and CDR2 from the germline V gene are SGHTA and FQGNSA. Authors' methods: It was from reference gene primer amplification that nucleated cell counts were estimated. Clones were sequenced by immunoSEQ multiplex PCR, and TCRdb holds only the in-frame ones, with some missing. D and trimming come from the DNA, and the V and J calls and clone size come from that table. The table lists hundreds of thousands of clones, approximately 90% of them singletons, with 0.9% to 1% in the top ten. Regarding this clone: At one end the junction does not follow the germline gene, possibly because of a read error.

Sequencing was done on a sample of peripheral blood. The chain recombines TRBV7-2 with TRBJ2-3; 12 positions match TRBD2. This receptor was identified in a middle-aged woman who had recovered from COVID-19. DNA for the CDR3: TGTGCCAGCAGCCTAGCGGGGGGGCGCACAGATACGCAGTATTTT. It is translated as CASSLAGGRTDTQYF.